The TCR beta chain under discussion was sequenced for a study of early stage breast cancer tumors. CDR1 SGHKS and CDR2 YYEKEE come from the germline V gene (reference sequence). CDR3 size: 15 residues. V lost 4 bases to trimming and J lost 4 bases, with 14 bases between them. Assay: immunoSEQ multiplex PCR; the TCRdb copy retains only in-frame clones and omits some. The table lists about 58,000 clones, 65% to 80% of them singletons. The receptor was derived from a person aged 30 to 39 with breast cancer. Sample: blood. This rearrangement joins TRBV5-5 to TRBJ2-2; D gene uncertain. CDR3 sequence: CASSAYPQSTGELFF. The CDR3 coding sequence is TGTGCCAGCAGCGCATACCCTCAAAGCACCGGGGAGCTGTTTTTT.